This T cell receptor beta chain was identified during a study of blood T cell repertoires in COVID-19. Study as a whole: Italy, Spain and the United States were the sources of the convalescent and acute COVID-19 samples. T cells, B-cell-depleted T cells, or PBMCs provided the cDNA or gDNA that served as material.

In the source study's methods: Reference gene primers were amplified, and this amplification served to estimate nucleated cell counts. Measured with immunoSEQ multiplex PCR; TCRdb has only the in-frame clones, and not every one. The V and J calls and clone size were taken over from that table, and D and trimming were inferred from the DNA. In the table there are 200,000 to 300,000 clones, around 90% of which are singletons. While infection was still active, Seattle patients were enrolled and then followed longitudinally. Trimming removed 5 bases from V and 0 bases from J, with 10 bases in between. In germline, CDR1 is SEHNR, CDR2 FQNEAQ (reference sequence). This CDR3 has 14 residues.

Specimen: peripheral blood. This sequence was found in a man in his thirties or forties with COVID-19, enrolled during active disease. The gene calls are TRBV7-9 and TRBJ1-1; D unresolved. DNA for the CDR3: TGTGCCAGCAGCCAGAGGTGGATGAACACTGAAGCTTTCTTT. This translates into CASSQRWMNTEAFF.